The T cell receptor beta chain described here comes from a study of T cells in Graves' hyperthyroidism and ophthalmopathy. Study as a whole: It was at initial diagnosis, before any treatment, that peripheral blood was collected.

It was RNA transcripts that yielded the amplified TCR beta CDR3 regions. The TCR CDR3 was amplified in a first-round RT-PCR using the HTBI primer set. In TCRdb, the multiplex PCR reads were re-called with MiXCR into one record per CDR3 protein. The repertoire holds more than 300,000 distinct CDR3 sequences, with roughly 14% as singletons. The CDR3 covers 13 residues. The germline V and J ends were trimmed by 7 bases and 8 bases, with 17 bases remaining between them. The germline V gene has CDR1 MNHNS and CDR2 SASEGT. This clonotype has just a few counts. This chain links TRBV6-1 with TRBJ1-2; unclear D gene. The material sequenced was blood. The TCR was taken from a woman aged 25 to 39 with Graves' hyperthyroidism. The CDR3 spells CASTDSGHGGYTF. Here the CDR3 DNA reads TGTGCCAGCACCGACTCCGGGCACGGCGGCTACACCTTC.